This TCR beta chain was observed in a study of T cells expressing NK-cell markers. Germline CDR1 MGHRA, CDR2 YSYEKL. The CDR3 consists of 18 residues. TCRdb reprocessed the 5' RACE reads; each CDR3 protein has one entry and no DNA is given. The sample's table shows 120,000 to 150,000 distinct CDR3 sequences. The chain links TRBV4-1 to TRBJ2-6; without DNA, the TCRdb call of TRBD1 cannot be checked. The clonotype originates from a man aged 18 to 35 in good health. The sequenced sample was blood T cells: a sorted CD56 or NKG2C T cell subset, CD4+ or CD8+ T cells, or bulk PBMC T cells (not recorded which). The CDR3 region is CASSQDVSVAGLGNVLTF.